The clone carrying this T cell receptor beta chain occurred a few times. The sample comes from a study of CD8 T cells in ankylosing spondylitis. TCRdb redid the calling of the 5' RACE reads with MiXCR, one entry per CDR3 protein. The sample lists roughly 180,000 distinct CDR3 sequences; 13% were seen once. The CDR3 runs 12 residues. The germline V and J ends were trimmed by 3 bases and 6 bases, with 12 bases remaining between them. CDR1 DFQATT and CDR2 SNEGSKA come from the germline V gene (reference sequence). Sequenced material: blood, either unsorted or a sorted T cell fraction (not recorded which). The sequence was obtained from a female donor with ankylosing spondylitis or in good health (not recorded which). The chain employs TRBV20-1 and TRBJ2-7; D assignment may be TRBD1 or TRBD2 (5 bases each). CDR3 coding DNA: TGCAGTGCTAGGGTGGGACCCCTCGAGCAGTACTTC. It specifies CSARVGPLEQYF.